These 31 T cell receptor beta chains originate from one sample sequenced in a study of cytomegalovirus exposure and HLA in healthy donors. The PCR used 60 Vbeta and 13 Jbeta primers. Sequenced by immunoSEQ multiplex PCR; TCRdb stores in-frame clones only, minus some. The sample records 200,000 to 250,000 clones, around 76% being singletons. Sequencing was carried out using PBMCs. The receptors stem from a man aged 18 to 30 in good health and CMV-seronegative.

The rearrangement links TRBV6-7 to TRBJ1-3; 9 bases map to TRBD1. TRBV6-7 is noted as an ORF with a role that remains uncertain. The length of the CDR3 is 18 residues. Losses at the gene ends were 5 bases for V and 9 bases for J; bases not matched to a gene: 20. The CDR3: CASSIDRGTQDRPGTIYF. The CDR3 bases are TGTGCCAGCAGTATAGACAGGGGGACTCAGGACCGCCCCGGCACCATATATTTT.

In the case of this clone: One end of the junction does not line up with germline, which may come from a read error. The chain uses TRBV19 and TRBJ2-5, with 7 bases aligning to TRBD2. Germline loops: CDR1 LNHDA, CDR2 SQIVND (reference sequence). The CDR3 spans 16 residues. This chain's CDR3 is CASSIGVGGAGEAQYF. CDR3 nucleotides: TGTGCCAGTAGTATAGGAGTGGGAGGGGCGGGAGAGGCCCAGTACTTC.

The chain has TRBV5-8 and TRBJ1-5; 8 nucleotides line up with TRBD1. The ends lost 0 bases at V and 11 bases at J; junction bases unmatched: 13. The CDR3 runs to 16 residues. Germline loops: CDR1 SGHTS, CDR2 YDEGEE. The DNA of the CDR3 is TGTGCCAGCAGCTTGGACGGACAGGGCCCTTCGTTAGCCCAGCATTTT. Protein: CASSLDGQGPSLAQHF.

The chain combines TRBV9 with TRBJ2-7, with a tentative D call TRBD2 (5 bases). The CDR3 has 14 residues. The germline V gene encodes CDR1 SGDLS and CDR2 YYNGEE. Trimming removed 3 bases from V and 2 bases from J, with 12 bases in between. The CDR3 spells CASSESSGPYEQYF. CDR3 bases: TGTGCCAGCAGCGAGTCGAGCGGACCCTACGAGCAGTACTTC.

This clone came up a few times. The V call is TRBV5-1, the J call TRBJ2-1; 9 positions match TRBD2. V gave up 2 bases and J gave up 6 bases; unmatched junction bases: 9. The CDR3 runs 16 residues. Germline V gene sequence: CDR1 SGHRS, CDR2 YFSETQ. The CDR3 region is CASSLIAGVSSNEQFF. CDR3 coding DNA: TGCGCCAGCAGCTTAATAGCGGGAGTTTCCAGCAATGAGCAGTTCTTC.

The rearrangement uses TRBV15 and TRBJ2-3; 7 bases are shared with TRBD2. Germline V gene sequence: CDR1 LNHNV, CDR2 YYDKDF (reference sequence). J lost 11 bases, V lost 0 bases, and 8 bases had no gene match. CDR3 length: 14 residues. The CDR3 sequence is CATSRDITREKQYF. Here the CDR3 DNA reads TGTGCCACCAGCAGAGATATTACGCGGGAGAAGCAGTATTTT.

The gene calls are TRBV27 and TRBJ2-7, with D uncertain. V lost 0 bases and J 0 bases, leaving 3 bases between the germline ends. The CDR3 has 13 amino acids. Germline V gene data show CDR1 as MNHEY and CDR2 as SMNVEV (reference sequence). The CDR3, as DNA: TGTGCCAGCAGTTTATCCCTCTCCTACGAGCAGTACTTC. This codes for CASSLSLSYEQYF.

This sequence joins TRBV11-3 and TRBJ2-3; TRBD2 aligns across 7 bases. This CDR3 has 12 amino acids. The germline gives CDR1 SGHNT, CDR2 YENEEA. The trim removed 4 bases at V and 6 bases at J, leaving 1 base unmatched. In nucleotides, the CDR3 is TGTGCCAGCAGCTCCGGGGGGGATACGCAGTATTTT. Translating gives CASSSGGDTQYF.

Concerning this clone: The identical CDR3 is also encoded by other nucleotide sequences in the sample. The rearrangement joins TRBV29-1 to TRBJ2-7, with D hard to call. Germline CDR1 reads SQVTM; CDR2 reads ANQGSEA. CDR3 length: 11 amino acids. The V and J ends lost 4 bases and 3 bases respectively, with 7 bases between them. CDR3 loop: CSVGGVYEQYF. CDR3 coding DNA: TGCAGCGTTGGAGGTGTCTACGAGCAGTACTTC.

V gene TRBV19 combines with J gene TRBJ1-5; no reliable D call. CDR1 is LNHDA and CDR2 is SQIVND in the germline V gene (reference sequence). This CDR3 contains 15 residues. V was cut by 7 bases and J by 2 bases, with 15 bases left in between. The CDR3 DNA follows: TGTGCCAGTATCCGAACGGGGAGAGGCAATCAGCCCCAGCATTTT. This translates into CASIRTGRGNQPQHF.

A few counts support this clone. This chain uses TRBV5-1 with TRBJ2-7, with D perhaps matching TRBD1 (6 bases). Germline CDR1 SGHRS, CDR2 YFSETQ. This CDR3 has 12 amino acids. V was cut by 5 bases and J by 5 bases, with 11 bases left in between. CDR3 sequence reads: CASRQHRDEQYF. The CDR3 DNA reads TGCGCCAGCAGACAACACAGGGACGAGCAGTACTTC.

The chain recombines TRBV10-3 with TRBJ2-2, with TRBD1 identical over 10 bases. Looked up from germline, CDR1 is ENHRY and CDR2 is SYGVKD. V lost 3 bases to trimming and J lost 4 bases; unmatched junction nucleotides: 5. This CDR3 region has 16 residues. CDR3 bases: TGTGCCATCAGTGATAAGACAGGGGGCGGCACCGGGGAGCTGTTTTTT. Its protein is CAISDKTGGGTGELFF.

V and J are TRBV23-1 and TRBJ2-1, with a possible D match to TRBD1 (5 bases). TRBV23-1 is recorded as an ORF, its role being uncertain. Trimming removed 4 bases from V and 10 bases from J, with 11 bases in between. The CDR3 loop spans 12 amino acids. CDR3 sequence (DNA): TGCGCCAGCAGTCCCCAGGGCTTGGAGCAGTTCTTC. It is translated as CASSPQGLEQFF.

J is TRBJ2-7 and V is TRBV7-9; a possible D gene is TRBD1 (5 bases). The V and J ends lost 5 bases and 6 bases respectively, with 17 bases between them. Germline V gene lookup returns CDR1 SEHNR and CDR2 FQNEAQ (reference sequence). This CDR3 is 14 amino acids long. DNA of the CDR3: TGTGCCAGCAGCCTTCAGCAGGGATCGATCGAGCAGTACTTC. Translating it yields CASSLQQGSIEQYF.

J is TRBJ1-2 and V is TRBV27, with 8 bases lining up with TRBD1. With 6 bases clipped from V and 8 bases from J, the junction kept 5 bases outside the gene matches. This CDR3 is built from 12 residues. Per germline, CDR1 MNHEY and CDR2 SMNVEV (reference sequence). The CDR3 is CASRKTGEGYTF. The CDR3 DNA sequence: TGTGCCAGCAGAAAGACAGGGGAGGGCTACACCTTC.

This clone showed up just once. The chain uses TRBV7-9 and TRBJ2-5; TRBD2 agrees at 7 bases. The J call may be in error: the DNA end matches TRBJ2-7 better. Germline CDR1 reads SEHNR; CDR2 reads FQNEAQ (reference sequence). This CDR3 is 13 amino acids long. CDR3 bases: TGTGCCAGCAGTCGGCCTAGCGGCTACGAGCAGTACTTC. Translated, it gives CASSRPSGYEQYF.

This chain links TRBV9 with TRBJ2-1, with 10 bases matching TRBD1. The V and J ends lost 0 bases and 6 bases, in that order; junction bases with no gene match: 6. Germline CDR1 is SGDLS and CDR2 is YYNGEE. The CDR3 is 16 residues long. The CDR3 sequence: CASSVATGQGFNEQFF. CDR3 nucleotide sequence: TGTGCCAGCAGCGTAGCTACGGGACAGGGGTTCAATGAGCAGTTCTTC.

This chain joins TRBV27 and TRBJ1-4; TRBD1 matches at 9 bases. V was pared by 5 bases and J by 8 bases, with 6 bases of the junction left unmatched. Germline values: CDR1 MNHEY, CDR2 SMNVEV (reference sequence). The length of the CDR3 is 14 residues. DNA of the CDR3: TGTGCCAGCAGTCTCCGGGACAGGGCCGAAAAACTGTTTTTT. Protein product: CASSLRDRAEKLFF.

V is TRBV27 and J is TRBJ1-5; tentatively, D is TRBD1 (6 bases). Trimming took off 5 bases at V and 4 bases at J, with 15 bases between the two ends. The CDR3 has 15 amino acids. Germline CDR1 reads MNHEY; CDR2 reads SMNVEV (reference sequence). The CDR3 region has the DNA TGTGCCAGCAGTCCTCTTACAGGGTTGAATCAGCCCCAGCATTTT. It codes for CASSPLTGLNQPQHF.

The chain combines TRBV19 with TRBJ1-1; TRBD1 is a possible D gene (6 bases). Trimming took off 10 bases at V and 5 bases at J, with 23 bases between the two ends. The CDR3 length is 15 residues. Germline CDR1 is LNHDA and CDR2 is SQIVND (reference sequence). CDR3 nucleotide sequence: TGTGCCATCATAGGTGGGGGGGCGGGTCGGACTGAAGCTTTCTTT. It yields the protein CAIIGGGAGRTEAFF.

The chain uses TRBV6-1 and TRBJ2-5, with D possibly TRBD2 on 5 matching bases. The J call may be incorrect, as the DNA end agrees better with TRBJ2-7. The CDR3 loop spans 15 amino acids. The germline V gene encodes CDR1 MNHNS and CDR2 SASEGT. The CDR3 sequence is CASSEGLAITYEQYF. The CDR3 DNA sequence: TGTGCCAGCAGTGAAGGTCTAGCTATAACCTACGAGCAGTACTTC.

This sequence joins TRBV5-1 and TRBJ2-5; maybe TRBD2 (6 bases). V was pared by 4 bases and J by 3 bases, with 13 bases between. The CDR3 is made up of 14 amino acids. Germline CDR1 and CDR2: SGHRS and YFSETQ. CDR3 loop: CASSPAGWEETQYF. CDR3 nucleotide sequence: TGCGCCAGCAGCCCCGCGGGGTGGGAAGAGACCCAGTACTTC.

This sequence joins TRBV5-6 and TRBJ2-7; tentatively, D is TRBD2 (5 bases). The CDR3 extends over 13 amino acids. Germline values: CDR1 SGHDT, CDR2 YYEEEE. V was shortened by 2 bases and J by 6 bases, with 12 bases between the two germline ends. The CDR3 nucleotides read TGTGCCAGCAGCTTCAGGTCGGGGAGCGAGCAGTACTTC. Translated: CASSFRSGSEQYF.

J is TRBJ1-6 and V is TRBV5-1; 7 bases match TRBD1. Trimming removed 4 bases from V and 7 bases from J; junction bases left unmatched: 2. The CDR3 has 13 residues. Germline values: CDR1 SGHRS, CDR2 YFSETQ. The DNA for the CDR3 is TGCGCCAGCAGCCCGACAGGGAATTCACCCCTCCACTTT. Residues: CASSPTGNSPLHF.

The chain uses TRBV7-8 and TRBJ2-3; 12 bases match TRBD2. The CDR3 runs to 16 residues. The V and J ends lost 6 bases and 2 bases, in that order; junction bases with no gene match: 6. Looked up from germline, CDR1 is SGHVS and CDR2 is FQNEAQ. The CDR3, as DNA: TGTGCCAGCAGACCCCCTAGCGGGAGGGCCACAGATACGCAGTATTTT. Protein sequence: CASRPPSGRATDTQYF.

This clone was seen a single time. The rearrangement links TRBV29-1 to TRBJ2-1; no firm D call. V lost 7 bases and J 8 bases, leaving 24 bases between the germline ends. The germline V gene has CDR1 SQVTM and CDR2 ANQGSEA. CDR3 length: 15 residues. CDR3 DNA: TGCAGCGCACTAAAAACAAGTAAAACCCCCCATGAGCAGTTCTTC. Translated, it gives CSALKTSKTPHEQFF.

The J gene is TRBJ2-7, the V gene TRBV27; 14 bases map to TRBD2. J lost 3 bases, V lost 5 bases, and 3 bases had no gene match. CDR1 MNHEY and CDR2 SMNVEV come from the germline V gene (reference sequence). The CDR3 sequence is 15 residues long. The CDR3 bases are TGTGCCAGCAGTCCAGGGACTAGCGGGGGCTACGAGCAGTACTTC. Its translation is CASSPGTSGGYEQYF.

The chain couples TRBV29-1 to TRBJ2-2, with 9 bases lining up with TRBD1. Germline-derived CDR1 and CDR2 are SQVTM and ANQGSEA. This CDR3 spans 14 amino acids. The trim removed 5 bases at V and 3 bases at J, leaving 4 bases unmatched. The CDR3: CSVKQGADTGELFF. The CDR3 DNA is TGCAGCGTTAAACAGGGGGCCGACACCGGGGAGCTGTTTTTT.

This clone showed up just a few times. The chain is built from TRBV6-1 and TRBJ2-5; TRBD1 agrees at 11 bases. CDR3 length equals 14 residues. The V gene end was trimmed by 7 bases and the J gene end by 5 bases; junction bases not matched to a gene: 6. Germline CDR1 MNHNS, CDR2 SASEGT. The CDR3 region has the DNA TGTGCCAGCATTCGGACAGGGGGCATGGAGACCCAGTACTTC. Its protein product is CASIRTGGMETQYF.

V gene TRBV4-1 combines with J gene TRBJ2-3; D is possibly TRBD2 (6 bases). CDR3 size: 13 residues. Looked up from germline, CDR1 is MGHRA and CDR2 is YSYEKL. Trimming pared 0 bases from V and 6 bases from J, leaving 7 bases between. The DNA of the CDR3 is TGCGCCAGCAGCCAAGACGGAGGGGATACGCAGTATTTT. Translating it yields CASSQDGGDTQYF.

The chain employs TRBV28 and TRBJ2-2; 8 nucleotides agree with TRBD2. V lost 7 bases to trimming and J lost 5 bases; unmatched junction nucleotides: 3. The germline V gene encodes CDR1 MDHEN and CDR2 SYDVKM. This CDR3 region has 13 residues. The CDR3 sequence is CASTRGRTGELFF. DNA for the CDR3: TGTGCCAGCACCCGCGGGAGGACCGGGGAGCTGTTTTTT. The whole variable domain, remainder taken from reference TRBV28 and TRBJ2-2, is DVKVTQSSRYLVKRTGEKVFLECVQDMDHENMFWYRQDPGLGLRLIYFSYDVKMKEKGDIPEGYSVSREKKERFSLILESASTNQTSMYLCASTRGRTGELFFGEGSRLTVL.